This T cell receptor (beta chain) came from a study of regulatory T cells in long-lasting Graves disease. Time point meaning: newly diagnosed GD, antithyroid drugs for less than 3 months. PBMC-extracted RNA yielded the TCR library. This clonotype was picked up many times. In building TCR beta libraries, iRepertoire HTBI primers were used together with Arm-PCR of CDR3 regions. TCRdb recomputed calls from the multiplex PCR reads with MiXCR, one row per CDR3 protein. This sample yields about half a million distinct CDR3 sequences, of which 12% are seen a single time; 8.9% belongs to the top ten. The CDR3 covers 17 residues. Trimming took off 1 base at V and 0 bases at J, with 15 bases between the two ends. Looked up from germline, CDR1 is SGHVS and CDR2 is FQNEAQ. Separately, the same data were catalogued under a study of T cells in Graves' hyperthyroidism and ophthalmopathy. In that study: Blood samples included most of the expanded thyroid clonotypes exceeding 0.001.

This chain links TRBV7-8 with TRBJ1-1; no firm D call. The sample was peripheral blood mononuclear cells (PBMCs), taken at new diagnosis, from a patient treated with antithyroid drugs. This clonotype originated in a woman aged 25 to 39 with Graves disease. The CDR3 DNA follows: TGTGCCAGCAGCTTAGAGTTCGGGCCCCTAATGAACACTGAAGCTTTCTTT. It yields the protein CASSLEFGPLMNTEAFF.